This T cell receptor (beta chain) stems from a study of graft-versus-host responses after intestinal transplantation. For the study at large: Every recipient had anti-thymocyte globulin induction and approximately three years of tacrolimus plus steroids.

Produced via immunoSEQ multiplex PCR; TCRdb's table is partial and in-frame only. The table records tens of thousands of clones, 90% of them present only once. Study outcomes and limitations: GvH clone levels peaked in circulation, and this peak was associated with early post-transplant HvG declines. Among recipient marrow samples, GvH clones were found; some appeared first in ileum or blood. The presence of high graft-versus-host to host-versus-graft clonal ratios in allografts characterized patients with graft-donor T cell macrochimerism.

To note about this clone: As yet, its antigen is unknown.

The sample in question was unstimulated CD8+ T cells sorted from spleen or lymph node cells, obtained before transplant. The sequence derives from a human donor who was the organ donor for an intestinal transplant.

The CDR3 DNA reads as TGTGCCAGCAGCTTCGGACAGGGGAGGATGAACACTGAAGCTTTCTTT. Its protein product is CASSFGQGRMNTEAFF. V gene TRBV7-6 combines with J gene TRBJ1-1; TRBD1 aligns across 9 bases. The V and J ends lost 3 bases and 0 bases, in that order; junction bases with no gene match: 5. This CDR3 contains 16 residues. Looked up from germline, CDR1 is SGHVS and CDR2 is FNYEAQ.